These 9 T cell receptor beta chains were all obtained from the same sample, sequenced in a study of blood T cell repertoires in COVID-19. Here immunoSEQ multiplex PCR was the method, and the copy in TCRdb shows in-frame clones only, minus some. Counted here are tens of thousands of clones, 88% occurring once; the ten biggest clones make up 3%. Sequenced material: peripheral blood. These receptors all stem from a man over 45 with active COVID-19.

This sequence joins TRBV3-1 (or the pseudogene TRBV3-2) and TRBJ2-2; no reliable D call. V lost 4 bases and J lost 9, with 12 bases in between. The CDR3 contains 13 residues. Per germline, CDR1 LGHDT and CDR2 YNNKEL (reference sequence). CDR3 sequence: CASSRIVSRELFF. In nucleotides, the CDR3 is TGTGCCAGCAGCCGAATAGTTTCTCGGGAGCTGTTTTTT.

The chain is built from TRBV25-1 and TRBJ2-2; D gene ambiguous. This CDR3 is built from 14 residues. V dropped 2 bases and J dropped 4 bases, with 8 bases sitting between them. Germline assignment: CDR1 MGHDK and CDR2 SYGVNS. CDR3 bases: TGTGCCAGCAGTGAACAGTCCTTCACCGGGGAGCTGTTTTTT. This encodes CASSEQSFTGELFF. Supplemented by reference TRBV25-1 and TRBJ2-2, the full variable domain reads EADIYQTPRYLVIGTGKKITLECSQTMGHDKMYWYQQDPGMELHLIHYSYGVNSTEKGDLSSESTVSRIRTEHFPLTLESARPSHTSQYLCASSEQSFTGELFFGEGSRLTVL.

The chain couples TRBV15 to TRBJ2-2, with D maybe TRBD2 (6 bases). The length of the CDR3 is 17 residues. Germline loops: CDR1 LNHNV, CDR2 YYDKDF (reference sequence). The ends were cut back, 1 base at V and 2 bases at J, with 14 bases in the middle. CDR3 DNA: TGTGCCACCAGCAGAGGGGAGGTGGACACCAACACCGGGGAGCTGTTTTTT. It encodes CATSRGEVDTNTGELFF.

V is TRBV5-1 and J is TRBJ2-1; 13 bases match TRBD2. V was pared by 4 bases and J by 3 bases, with 4 bases of the junction left unmatched. From germline, CDR1 is SGHRS and CDR2 YFSETQ. The CDR3 is 16 residues long. The chain's CDR3 is CASSPGLAGFYNEQFF. CDR3 nucleotides: TGCGCCAGCAGCCCGGGACTAGCGGGGTTCTACAATGAGCAGTTCTTC.

The chain recombines TRBV12-5 with TRBJ2-4, with 9 bases lining up with TRBD2. Losses at the gene ends were 7 bases for V and 0 bases for J; bases not matched to a gene: 7. Germline values: CDR1 LGHNT, CDR2 FRNRAP. This CDR3 has 16 amino acids. The CDR3 here is CASASSGALAKNIQYF. The CDR3 region has the DNA TGTGCTAGTGCCTCTAGCGGGGCCTTAGCCAAAAACATTCAGTACTTC. Based on the CDR3 plus reference TRBV12-5 and TRBJ2-4, the full variable domain is DARVTQTPRHKVTEMGQEVTMRCQPILGHNTVFWYRQTMMQGLELLAYFRNRAPLDDSGMPKDRFSAEMPDATLATLKIQPSEPRDSAVYFCASASSGALAKNIQYFGAGTRLSVL.

There are a few counts of this clone. The V gene is TRBV27, the J gene TRBJ1-5; D gene unclear. V lost 2 bases, J lost 9 bases, and 11 bases lay in between. Germline CDR1 reads MNHEY; CDR2 reads SMNVEV (reference sequence). This CDR3 has 13 residues. Here the CDR3 reads CASSLMSQWPQHF. CDR3 bases: TGTGCCAGCAGTTTAATGTCTCAGTGGCCCCAGCATTTT.

The chain carries TRBV2 and TRBJ1-2; 9 bases agree with TRBD1. The trim removed 6 bases at V and 6 bases at J, leaving 8 bases unmatched. Germline CDR1 is SNHLY and CDR2 is FYNNEI. This CDR3 has 14 amino acids. CDR3 DNA: TGTGCCAGCAGAGGGACAGGGAGACCTGATGGCTACACCTTC. Protein: CASRGTGRPDGYTF. The whole variable domain, remainder taken from reference TRBV2 and TRBJ1-2, is EPEVTQTPSHQVTQMGQEVILRCVPISNHLYFYWYRQILGQKVEFLVSFYNNEISEKSEIFDDQFSVERPDGSNFTLKIRSTKLEDSAMYFCASRGTGRPDGYTFGSGTRLTVV.

The chain uses TRBV5-4 and TRBJ2-7, with TRBD2 matching over 8 bases. CDR1 SGHNT and CDR2 YYREEE come from the germline V gene (reference sequence). With V trimmed by 9 bases and J by 4 bases, 12 bases remained unmatched. The CDR3 sequence is 14 residues long. The CDR3: CATKTGGDAYEQYV. The CDR3 DNA sequence: TGTGCCACCAAAACCGGGGGGGACGCGTACGAGCAGTACGTC.

This clone has a single count. This chain uses TRBV5-4 with TRBJ2-6; the match to TRBD2 covers 8 bases. This CDR3 contains 17 residues. CDR1 and CDR2 from the germline V gene are SGHNT and YYREEE (reference sequence). The V gene end was trimmed by 4 bases and the J gene end by 0 bases; junction bases not matched to a gene: 6. This chain's CDR3 is CASSAGGRSSGANVLTF. CDR3 bases: TGTGCCAGCAGCGCGGGGGGACGTTCCTCTGGGGCCAACGTCCTGACTTTC. The variable domain in full, completed from reference TRBV5-4 and TRBJ2-6, reads ETGVTQSPTHLIKTRGQQVTLRCSSQSGHNTVSWYQQALGQGPQFIFQYYREEENGRGNFPPRFSGLQFPNYSSELNVNALELDDSALYLCASSAGGRSSGANVLTFGAGSRLTVL.